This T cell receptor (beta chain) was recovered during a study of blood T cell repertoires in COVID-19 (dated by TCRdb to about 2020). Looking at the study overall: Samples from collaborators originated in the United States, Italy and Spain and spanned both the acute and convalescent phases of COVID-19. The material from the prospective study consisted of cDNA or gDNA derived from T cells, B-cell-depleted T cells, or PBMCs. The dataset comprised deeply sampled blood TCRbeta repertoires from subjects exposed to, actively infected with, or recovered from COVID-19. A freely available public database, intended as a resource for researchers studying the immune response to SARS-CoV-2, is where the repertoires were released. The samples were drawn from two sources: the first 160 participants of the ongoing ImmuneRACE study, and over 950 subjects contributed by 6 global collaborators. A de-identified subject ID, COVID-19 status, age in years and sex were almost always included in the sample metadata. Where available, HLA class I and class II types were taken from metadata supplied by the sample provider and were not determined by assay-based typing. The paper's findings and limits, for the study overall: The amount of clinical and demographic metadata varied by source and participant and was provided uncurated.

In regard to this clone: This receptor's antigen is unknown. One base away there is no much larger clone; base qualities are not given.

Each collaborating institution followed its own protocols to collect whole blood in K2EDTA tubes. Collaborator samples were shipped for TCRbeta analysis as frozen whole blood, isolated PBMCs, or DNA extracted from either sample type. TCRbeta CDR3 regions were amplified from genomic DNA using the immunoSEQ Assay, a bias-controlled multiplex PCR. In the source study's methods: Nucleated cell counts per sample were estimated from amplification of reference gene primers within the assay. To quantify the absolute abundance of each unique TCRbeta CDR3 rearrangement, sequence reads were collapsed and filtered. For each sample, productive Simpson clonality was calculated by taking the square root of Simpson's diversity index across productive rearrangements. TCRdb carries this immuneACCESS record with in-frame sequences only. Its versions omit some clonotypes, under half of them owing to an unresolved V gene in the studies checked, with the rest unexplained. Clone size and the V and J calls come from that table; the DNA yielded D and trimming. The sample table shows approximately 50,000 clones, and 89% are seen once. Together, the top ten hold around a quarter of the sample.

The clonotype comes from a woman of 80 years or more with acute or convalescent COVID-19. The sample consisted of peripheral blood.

The bases read TGTGCCAGTAGTAATAACGGGGGTTCAGAGACCCAGTACTTC. This codes for CASSNNGGSETQYF. In this chain, TRBV19 is recombined with TRBJ2-5; matching of 6 bases hints at TRBD2 as the D gene. From its cysteine to its phenylalanine, the CDR3 spans 14 amino acids. The entry retains the CDR3 DNA only, 42 bases that are in frame from base 1. V is reduced by 4 bases and J by 4 bases, leaving a spacing of 13 bases between them. The germline V gene (reference sequence) specifies LNHDA as CDR1 and SQIVND as CDR2.